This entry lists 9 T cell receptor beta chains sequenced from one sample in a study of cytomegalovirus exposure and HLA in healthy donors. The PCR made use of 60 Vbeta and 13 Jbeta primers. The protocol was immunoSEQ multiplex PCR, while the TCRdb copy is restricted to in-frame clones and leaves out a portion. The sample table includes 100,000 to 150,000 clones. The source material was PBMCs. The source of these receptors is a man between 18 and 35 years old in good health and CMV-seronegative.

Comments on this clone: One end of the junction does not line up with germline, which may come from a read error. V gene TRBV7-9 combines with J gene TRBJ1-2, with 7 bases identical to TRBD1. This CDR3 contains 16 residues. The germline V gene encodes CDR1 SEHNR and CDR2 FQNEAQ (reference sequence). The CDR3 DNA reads TGTGCCAGCAGCCTAGCAGCCGGGACAGATAATTATGGCTACACCTTC. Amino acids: CASSLAAGTDNYGYTF.

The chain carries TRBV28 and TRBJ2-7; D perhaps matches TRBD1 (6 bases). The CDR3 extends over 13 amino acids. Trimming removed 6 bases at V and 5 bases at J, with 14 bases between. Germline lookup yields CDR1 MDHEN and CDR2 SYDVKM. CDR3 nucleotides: TGTGCCAGCAGACCGGGACATAGGGACGAGCAGTACTTC. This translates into CASRPGHRDEQYF.

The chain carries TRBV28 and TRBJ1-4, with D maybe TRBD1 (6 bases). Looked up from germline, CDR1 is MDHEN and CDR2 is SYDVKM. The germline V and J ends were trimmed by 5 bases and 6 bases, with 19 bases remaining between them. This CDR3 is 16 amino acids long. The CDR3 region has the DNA TGTGCCAGCAGTACATACAGGACAGTTTATGATGAAAAACTGTTTTTT. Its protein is CASSTYRTVYDEKLFF.

CDR3 sequence (DNA): TGCGCCAGCAGCCAACTTGACATGTTGACCTACAATGAGCAGTTCTTC. This translates into CASSQLDMLTYNEQFF. The V and J genes are TRBV4-1 and TRBJ2-1; the D is unclear. Trimming stripped 2 bases from V and 2 bases from J, with 13 bases between. The germline CDR1 and CDR2 sequences are MGHRA and YSYEKL. The CDR3 consists of 16 residues.

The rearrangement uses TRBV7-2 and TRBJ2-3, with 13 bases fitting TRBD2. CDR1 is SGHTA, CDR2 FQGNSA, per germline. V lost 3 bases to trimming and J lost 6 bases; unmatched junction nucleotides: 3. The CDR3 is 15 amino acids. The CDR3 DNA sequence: TGTGCCAGCAGCTTTGGACTAGCGGGAGTGGATACGCAGTATTTT. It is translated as CASSFGLAGVDTQYF.

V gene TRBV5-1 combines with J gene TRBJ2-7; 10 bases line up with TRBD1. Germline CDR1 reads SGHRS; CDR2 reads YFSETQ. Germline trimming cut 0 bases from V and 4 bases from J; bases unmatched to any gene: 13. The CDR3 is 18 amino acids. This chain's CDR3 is CASSLENHRTGGSYEQYF. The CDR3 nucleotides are TGCGCCAGCAGCTTGGAAAACCACCGGACAGGGGGATCATACGAGCAGTACTTC.

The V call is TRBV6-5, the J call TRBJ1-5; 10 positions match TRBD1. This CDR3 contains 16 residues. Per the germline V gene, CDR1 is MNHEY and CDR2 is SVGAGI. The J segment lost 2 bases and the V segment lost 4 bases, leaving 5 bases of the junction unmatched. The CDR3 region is CASSSTGTGGNQPQHF. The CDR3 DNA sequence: TGTGCCAGCAGTTCCACAGGGACAGGGGGCAATCAGCCCCAGCATTTT.

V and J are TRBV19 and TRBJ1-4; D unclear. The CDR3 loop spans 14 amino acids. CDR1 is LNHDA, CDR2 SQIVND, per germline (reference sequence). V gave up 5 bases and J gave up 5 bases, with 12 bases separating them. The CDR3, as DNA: TGTGCCAGTAGTCCTCGTATGTCCAATGAAAAACTGTTTTTT. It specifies CASSPRMSNEKLFF. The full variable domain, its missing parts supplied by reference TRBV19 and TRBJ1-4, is DGGITQSPKYLFRKEGQNVTLSCEQNLNHDAMYWYRQDPGQGLRLIYYSQIVNDFQKGDIAEGYSVSREKKESFPLTVTSAQKNPTAFYLCASSPRMSNEKLFFGSGTQLSVL.

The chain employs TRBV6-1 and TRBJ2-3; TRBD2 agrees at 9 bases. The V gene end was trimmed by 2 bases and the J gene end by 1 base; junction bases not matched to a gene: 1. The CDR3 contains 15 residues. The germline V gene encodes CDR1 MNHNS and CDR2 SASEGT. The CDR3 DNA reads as TGTGCCAGCAGTGAACCTAGCGGGGGCACAGATACGCAGTATTTT. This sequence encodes CASSEPSGGTDTQYF.